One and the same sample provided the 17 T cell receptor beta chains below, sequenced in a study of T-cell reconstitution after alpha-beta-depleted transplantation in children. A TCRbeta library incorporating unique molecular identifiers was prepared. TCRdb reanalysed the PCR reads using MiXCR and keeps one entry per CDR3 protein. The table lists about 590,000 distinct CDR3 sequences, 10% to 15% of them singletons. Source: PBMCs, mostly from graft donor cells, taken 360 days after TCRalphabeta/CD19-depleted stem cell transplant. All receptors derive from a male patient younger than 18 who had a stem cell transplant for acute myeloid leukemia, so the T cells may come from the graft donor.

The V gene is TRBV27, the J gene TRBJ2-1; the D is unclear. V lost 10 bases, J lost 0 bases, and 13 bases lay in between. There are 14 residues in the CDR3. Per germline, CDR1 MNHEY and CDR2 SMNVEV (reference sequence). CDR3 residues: CATLRLSSYNEQFF. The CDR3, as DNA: TGTGCCACCCTCCGGCTGAGCTCCTACAATGAGCAGTTCTTC.

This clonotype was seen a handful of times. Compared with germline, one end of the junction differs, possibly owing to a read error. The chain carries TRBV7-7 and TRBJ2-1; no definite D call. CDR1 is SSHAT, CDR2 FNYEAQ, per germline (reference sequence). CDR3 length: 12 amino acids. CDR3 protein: CASSSLRGEQFF. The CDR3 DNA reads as TGTGCTAGCAGCTCCCTAAGAGGTGAGCAGTTCTTC.

The DNA for the CDR3 is TGTGCCTGGAGCCGAGGACAGGGCGAGACCTACGAGCAGTACTTC. This translates into CAWSRGQGETYEQYF. The rearrangement uses TRBV30 and TRBJ2-7; 8 bases line up with TRBD1. Germline V gene sequence: CDR1 GTSNPN, CDR2 SVGIG (reference sequence). This CDR3 region has 15 residues. V shed 3 bases, J shed 2 bases, and the junction held 9 bases outside the gene matches.

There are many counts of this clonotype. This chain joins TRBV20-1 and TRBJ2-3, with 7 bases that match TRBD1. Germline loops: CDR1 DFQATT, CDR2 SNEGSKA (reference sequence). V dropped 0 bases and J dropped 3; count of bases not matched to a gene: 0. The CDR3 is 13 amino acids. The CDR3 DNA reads TGCAGTGCTAGAGAGACAGGGACAGATACGCAGTATTTT. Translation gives CSARETGTDTQYF.

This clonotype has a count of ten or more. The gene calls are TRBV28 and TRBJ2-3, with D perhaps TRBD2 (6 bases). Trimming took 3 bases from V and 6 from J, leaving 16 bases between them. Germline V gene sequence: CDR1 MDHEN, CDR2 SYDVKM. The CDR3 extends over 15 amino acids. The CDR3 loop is CASSLGTYGADTQYF. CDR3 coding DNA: TGTGCCAGCAGTTTGGGGACTTACGGGGCGGATACGCAGTATTTT.

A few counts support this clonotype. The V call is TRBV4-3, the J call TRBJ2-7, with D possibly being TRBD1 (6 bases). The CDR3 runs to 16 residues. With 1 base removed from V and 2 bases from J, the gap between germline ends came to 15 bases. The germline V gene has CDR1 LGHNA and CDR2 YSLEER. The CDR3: CASSQGFQTGTYEQYF. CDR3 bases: TGCGCCAGCAGCCAAGGTTTCCAGACAGGAACCTACGAGCAGTACTTC.

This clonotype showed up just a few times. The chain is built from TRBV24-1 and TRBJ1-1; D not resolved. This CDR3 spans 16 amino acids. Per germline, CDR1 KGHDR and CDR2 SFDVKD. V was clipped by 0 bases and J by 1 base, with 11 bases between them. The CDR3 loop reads CATSDLHWRRNTEAFF. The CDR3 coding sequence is TGTGCCACCAGTGATTTGCACTGGAGGAGGAACACTGAAGCTTTCTTT.

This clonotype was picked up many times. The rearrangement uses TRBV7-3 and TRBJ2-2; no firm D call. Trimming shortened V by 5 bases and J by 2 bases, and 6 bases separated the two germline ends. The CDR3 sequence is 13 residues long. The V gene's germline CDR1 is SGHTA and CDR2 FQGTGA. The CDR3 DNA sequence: TGTGCCAGCAGCACACCTAACACCGGGGAGCTGTTTTTT. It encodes CASSTPNTGELFF.

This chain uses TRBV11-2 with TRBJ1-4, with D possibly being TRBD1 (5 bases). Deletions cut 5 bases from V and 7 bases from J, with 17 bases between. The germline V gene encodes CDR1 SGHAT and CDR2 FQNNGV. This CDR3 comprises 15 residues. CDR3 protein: CASSIWKRGSEKLFF. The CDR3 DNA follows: TGTGCCAGCAGCATCTGGAAGAGGGGTAGTGAAAAACTGTTTTTT.

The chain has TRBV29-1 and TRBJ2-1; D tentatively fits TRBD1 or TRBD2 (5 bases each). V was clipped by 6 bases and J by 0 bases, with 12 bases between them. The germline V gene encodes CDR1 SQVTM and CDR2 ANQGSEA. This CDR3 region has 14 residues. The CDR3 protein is CSVRGTSSYNEQFF. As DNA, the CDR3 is TGCAGCGTGAGGGGCACCTCCTCCTACAATGAGCAGTTCTTC.

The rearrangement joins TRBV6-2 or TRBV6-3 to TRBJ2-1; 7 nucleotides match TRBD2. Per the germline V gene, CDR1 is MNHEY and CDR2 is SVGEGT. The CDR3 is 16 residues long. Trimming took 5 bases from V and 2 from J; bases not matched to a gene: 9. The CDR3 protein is CASSPLRGRAYNEQFF. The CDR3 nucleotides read TGTGCCAGCAGTCCATTGAGAGGGAGGGCCTACAATGAGCAGTTCTTC.

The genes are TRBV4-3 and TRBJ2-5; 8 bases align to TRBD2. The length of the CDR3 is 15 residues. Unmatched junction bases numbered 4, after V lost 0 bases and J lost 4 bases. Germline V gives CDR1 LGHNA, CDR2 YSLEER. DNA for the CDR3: TGCGCCAGCAGCCAAGATAGGCTAGCGGGAGAGACCCAGTACTTC. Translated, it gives CASSQDRLAGETQYF.

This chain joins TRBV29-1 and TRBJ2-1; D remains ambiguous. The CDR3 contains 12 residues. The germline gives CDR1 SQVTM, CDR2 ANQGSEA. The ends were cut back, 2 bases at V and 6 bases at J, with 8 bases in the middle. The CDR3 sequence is CSVENTFNEQFF. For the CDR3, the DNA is TGCAGCGTTGAAAACACCTTCAATGAGCAGTTCTTC.

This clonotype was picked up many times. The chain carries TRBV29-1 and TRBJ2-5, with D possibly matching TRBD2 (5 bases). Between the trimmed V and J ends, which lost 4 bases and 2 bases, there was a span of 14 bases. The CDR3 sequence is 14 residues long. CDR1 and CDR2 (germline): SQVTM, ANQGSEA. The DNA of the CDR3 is TGCAGCGTTGGGGCAGGACTTATACAAGAGACCCAGTACTTC. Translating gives CSVGAGLIQETQYF. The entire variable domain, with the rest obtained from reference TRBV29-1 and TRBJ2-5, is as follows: SAVISQKPSRDICQRGTSLTIQCQVDSQVTMMFWYRQQPGQSLTLIATANQGSEATYESGFVIDKFPISRPNLTFSTLTVSNMSPEDSSIYLCSVGAGLIQETQYFGPGTRLLVL.

The CDR3 sequence is CASSLSQRGYNEQFF. The CDR3, as DNA: TGTGCCAGCAGTTTATCCCAGAGGGGGTACAATGAGCAGTTCTTC. The V call is TRBV27, the J call TRBJ2-1; D is perhaps TRBD1 (6 bases). Trimming pared 0 bases from V and 4 bases from J, leaving 10 bases between. Germline V gene sequence: CDR1 MNHEY, CDR2 SMNVEV (reference sequence). The CDR3 is 15 residues long.

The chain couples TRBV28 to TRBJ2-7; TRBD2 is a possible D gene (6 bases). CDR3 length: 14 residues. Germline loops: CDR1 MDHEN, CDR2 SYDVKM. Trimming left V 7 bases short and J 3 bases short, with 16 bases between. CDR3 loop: CASTAGQGLYEQYF. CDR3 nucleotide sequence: TGTGCCAGCACCGCGGGGCAGGGCCTCTACGAGCAGTACTTC.

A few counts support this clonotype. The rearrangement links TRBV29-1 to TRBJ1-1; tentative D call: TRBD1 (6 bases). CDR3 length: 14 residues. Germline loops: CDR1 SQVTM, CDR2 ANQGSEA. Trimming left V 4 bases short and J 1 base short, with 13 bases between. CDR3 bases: TGCAGCGTTGTAGGGGACACCTCGAACACTGAAGCTTTCTTT. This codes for CSVVGDTSNTEAFF. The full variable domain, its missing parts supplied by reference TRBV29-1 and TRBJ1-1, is SAVISQKPSRDICQRGTSLTIQCQVDSQVTMMFWYRQQPGQSLTLIATANQGSEATYESGFVIDKFPISRPNLTFSTLTVSNMSPEDSSIYLCSVVGDTSNTEAFFGQGTRLTVV.